This T cell receptor beta chain originates from a study of control samples from healthy donors and cancer patients. Sequencing was performed with immunoSEQ multiplex PCR; in TCRdb, only in-frame clones are kept and a portion is missing. The sample lists 120,000 or so clones, approximately 90% occurring once. Between the trimmed V and J ends, which lost 6 bases and 5 bases, there was a span of 13 bases. CDR1 and CDR2 (germline): LGHDT, YNNKEL (reference sequence). The CDR3 has 13 amino acids. The sequencing input was blood. The chain has TRBV3-1 (or the pseudogene TRBV3-2) and TRBJ1-1, with a possible D match to TRBD1 (6 bases). The source is a man aged 18 to 29 in good health. The chain's CDR3 is CASRYREETEAFF. The CDR3 nucleotides read TGTGCCAGCAGATACAGGGAAGAAACTGAAGCTTTCTTT.